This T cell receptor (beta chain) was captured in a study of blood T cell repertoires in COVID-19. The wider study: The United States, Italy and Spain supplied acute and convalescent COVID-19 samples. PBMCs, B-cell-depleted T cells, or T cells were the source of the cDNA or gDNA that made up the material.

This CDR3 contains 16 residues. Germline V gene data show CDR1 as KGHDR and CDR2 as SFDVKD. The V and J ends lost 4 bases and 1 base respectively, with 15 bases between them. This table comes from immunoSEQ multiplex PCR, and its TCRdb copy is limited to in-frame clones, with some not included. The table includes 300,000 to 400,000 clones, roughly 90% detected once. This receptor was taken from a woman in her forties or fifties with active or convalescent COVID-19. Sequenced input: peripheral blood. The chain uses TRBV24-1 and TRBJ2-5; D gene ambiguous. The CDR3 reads CATSDPSGAVQETQYF. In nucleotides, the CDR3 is TGTGCCACCAGTGACCCATCCGGAGCAGTCCAAGAGACCCAGTACTTC.